This T cell receptor (beta chain) derives from a study of spatial heterogeneity in lung cancer. Study-level information: More than 8.5 raw reads, on average, carried each unique TCR and UMI combination.

One entry per CDR3 protein, called by TCRdb with MiXCR from the 5' RACE reads. The sample records 45,000 or so distinct CDR3 sequences, 12% being singletons. Whole-study results and caveats: Blood carried ubiquitous expanded tumor TCRs more at resection than follow-up.

CDR3 size: 15 residues. Per the germline V gene, CDR1 is LGHNA and CDR2 is YNFKEQ. J gave up 8 bases and V 4 bases, and 6 bases lay outside the gene matches. This sample's time point: sample taken at primary tumor resection. Researchers sequenced whole RNA taken from tumor, nontumor lung or frozen PBMC without sorting. The donors comprised about 69 untreated early-stage non-small cell lung cancer patients. Details on this clonotype: Its specificity is unknown.

This rearrangement joins TRBV4-2 to TRBJ2-1, with TRBD2 matching 12 bases. Specimen: PBMCs, collected at surgery. The sequence derives from a female donor with early-stage non-small cell lung cancer. The CDR3 loop is CASSPRLAGVHEQFF. The CDR3 DNA reads as TGTGCCAGCAGCCCCCGACTAGCGGGGGTTCATGAGCAGTTCTTC.